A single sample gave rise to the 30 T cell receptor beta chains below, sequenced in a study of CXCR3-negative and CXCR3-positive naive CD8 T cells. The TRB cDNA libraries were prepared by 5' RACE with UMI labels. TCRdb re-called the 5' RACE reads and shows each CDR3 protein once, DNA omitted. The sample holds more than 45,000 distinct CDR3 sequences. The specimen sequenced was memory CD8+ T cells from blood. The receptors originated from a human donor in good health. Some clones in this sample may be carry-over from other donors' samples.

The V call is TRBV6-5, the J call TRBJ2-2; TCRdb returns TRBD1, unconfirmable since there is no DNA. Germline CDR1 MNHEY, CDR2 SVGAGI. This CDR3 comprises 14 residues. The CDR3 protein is CASSLNRVTGELFF.

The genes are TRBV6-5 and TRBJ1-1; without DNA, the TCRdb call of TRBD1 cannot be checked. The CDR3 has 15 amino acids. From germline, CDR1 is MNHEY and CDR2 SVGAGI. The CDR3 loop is CASSYRPGGDTEAFF.

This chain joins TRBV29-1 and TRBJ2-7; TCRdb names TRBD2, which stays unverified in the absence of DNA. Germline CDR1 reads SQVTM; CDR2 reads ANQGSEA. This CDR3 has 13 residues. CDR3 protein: CSVAATSRVEQYF.

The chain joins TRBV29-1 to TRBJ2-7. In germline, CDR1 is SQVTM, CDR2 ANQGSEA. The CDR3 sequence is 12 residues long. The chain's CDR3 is CSCKGSSYEQYF.

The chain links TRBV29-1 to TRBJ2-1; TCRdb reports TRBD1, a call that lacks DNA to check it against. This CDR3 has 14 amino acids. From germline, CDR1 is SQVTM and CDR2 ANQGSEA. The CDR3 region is CSVDGQRSGNEQFF.

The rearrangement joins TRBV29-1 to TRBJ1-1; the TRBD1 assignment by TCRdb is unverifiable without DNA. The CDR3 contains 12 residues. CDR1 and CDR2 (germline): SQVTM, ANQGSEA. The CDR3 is CSDLTGDTEAFF. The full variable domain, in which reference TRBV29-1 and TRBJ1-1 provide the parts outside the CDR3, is SAVISQKPSRDICQRGTSLTIQCQVDSQVTMMFWYRQQPGQSLTLIATANQGSEATYESGFVIDKFPISRPNLTFSTLTVSNMSPEDSSIYLCSDLTGDTEAFFGQGTRLTVV.

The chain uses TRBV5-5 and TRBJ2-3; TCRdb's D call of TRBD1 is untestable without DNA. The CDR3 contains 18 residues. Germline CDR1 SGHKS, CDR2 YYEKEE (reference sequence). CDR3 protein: CASSPGTRTGTRSDTQYF.

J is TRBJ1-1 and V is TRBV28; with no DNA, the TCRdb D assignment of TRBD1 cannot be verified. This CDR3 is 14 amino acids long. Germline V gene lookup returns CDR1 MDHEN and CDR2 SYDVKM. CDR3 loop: CASSYIRFQGEAFF.

The CDR3 protein is CATGVGRGDSDTQYF. This sequence joins TRBV15 and TRBJ2-3; TCRdb reports TRBD1, a call that lacks DNA to check it against. Germline assignment: CDR1 LNHNV and CDR2 YYDKDF (reference sequence). This CDR3 is built from 15 residues.

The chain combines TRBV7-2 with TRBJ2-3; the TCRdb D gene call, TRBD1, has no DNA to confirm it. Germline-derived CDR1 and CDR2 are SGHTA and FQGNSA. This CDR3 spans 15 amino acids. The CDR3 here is CASSAWGSSTDTQYF.

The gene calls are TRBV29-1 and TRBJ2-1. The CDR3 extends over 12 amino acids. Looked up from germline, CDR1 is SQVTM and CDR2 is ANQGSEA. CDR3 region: CSVDFGLNEQFF.

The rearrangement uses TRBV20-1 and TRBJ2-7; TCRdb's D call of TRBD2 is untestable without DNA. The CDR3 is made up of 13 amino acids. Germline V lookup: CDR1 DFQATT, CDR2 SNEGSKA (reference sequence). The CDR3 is CSARTSGSYEQYF.

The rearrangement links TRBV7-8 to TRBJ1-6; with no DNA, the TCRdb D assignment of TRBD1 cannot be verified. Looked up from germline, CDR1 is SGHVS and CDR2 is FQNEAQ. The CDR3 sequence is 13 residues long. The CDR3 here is CASSAPGDSPLHF.

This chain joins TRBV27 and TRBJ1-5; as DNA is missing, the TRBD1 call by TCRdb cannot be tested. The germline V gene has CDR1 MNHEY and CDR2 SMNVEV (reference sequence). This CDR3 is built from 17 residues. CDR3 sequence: CASSLWGGDYSNQPQHF.

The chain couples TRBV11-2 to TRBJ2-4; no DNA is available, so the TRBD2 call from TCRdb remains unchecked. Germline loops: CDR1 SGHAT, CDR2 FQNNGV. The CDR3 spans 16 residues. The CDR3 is CASSLPTVGGRNIQYF.

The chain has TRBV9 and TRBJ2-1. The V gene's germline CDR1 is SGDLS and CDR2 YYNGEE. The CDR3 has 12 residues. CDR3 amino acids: CASSVVGGEQFF.

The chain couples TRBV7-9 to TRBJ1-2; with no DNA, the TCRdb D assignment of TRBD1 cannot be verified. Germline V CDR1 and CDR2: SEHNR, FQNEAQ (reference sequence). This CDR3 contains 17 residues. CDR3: CASSLAPRQVSFYGYTF.

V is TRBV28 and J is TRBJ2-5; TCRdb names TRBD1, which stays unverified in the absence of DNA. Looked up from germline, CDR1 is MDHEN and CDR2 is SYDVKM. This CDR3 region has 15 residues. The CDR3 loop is CASNAGQGEQETQYF.

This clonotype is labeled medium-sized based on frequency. CDR3 region: CASSYSWGSEQYF. The rearrangement links TRBV6-2 or TRBV6-3 to TRBJ2-7. Germline V gene data show CDR1 as MNHEY and CDR2 as SVGEGT. The CDR3 runs to 13 residues.

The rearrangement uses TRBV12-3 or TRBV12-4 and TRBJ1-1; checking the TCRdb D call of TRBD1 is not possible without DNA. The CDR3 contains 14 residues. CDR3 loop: CASSLTGGSPEAFF.

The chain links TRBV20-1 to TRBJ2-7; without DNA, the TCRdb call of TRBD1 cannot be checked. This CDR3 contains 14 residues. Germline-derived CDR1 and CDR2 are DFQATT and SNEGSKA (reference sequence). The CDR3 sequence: CSASGDSVSYEQYF.

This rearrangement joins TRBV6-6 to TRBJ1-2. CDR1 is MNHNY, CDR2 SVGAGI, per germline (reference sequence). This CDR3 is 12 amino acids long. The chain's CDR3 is CASSYGGEGYTF.

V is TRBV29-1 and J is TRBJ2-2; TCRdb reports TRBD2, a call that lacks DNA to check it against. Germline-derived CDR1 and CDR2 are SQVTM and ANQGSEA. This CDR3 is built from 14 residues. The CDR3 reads CSVLAPRDTGELFF.

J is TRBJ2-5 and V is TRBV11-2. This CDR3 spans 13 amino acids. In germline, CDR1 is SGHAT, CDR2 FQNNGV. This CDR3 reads CASSLWRQETQYF.

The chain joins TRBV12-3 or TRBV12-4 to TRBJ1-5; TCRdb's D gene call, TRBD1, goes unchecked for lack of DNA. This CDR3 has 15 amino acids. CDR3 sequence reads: CASTGQGVSLEPQHF.

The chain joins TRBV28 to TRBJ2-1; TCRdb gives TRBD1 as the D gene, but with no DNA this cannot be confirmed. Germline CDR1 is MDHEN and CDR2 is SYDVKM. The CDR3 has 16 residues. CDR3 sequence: CASSHVGPRDSNEQFF. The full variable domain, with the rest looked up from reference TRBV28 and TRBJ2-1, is DVKVTQSSRYLVKRTGEKVFLECVQDMDHENMFWYRQDPGLGLRLIYFSYDVKMKEKGDIPEGYSVSREKKERFSLILESASTNQTSMYLCASSHVGPRDSNEQFFGPGTRLTVL.

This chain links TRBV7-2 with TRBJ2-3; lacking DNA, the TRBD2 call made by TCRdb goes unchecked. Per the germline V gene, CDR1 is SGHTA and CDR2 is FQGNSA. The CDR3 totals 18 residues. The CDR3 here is CASSYRMKTSGGWDTQYF.

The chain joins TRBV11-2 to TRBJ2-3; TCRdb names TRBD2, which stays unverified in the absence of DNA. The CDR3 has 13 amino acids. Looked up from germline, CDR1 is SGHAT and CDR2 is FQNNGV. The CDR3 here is CASSGRGTDTQYF.

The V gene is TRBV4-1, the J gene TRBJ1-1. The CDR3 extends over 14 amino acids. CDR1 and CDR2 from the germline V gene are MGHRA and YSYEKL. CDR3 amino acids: CASSPNVGNTEAFF.

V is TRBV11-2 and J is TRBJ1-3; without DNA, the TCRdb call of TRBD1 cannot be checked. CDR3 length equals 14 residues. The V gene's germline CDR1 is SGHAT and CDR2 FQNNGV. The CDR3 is CASSWDSSGNTIYF.